The 24 T cell receptor beta chains reported below all come from one sample, sequenced in a study of shared clonotypes between healthy human individuals. Naive CD8 populations comprised CD45RO-negative cells positively selected for CCR7, excluding terminally differentiated effector memory CD45RA+ cells. Profiling relied on immunoSEQ multiplex PCR, and the TCRdb table lists in-frame clones only, not all of them. The sample lists about 550,000 clones; around 95% were seen once. Sequenced input: naive CD8+ T cells sorted from blood. Every receptor here comes from a woman aged 30 to 39 in good health.

In its sample, this clone was seen once. The chain links TRBV29-1 to TRBJ2-7, with 9 bases identical to TRBD2. The CDR3 is 15 amino acids. V gave up 5 bases and J gave up 2 bases; unmatched junction bases: 10. Germline CDR1 reads SQVTM; CDR2 reads ANQGSEA. The CDR3 nucleotides are TGCAGCGTTCAAGCGGGGCGGGAGGGCCCCTACGAGCAGTACTTC. Translation gives CSVQAGREGPYEQYF.

CDR3 sequence (DNA): TGTGCCAGTAGTGGGGCCGACAGGGCCGAGCAGTACTTC. It codes for CASSGADRAEQYF. J is TRBJ2-7 and V is TRBV19, with TRBD1 identical over 7 bases. The length of the CDR3 is 13 residues. The V and J ends lost 5 bases and 6 bases, in that order; junction bases with no gene match: 7. Germline CDR1 and CDR2: LNHDA and SQIVND (reference sequence).

This chain connects TRBV28 to TRBJ1-2, with D perhaps TRBD1 (5 bases). The CDR3 is 17 residues long. CDR1 MDHEN and CDR2 SYDVKM come from the germline V gene. Trimming removed 5 bases at V and 4 bases at J, with 23 bases between. In DNA, the CDR3 is TGTGCCAGCAGTCCGCCCGCCAGGGTTAGCCTTTCCTATGGCTACACCTTC. Translation: CASSPPARVSLSYGYTF.

This clone was seen more than once but under ten times. The chain is built from TRBV9 and TRBJ2-3, with D possibly called TRBD1 or TRBD2 (6 bases each). Per the germline V gene, CDR1 is SGDLS and CDR2 is YYNGEE. V lost 4 bases and J lost 1, with 10 bases in between. The CDR3 spans 14 residues. The CDR3 coding sequence is TGTGCCAGCAGCTACGGGGGCGGCACAGATACGCAGTATTTT. Its translation: CASSYGGGTDTQYF.

V gene TRBV6-1 combines with J gene TRBJ2-7; TRBD2 is a possible D gene (5 bases). Germline V gene data show CDR1 as MNHNS and CDR2 as SASEGT. The V end lost 5 bases, the J end lost 3 bases, and 14 bases lay between the germline ends. There are 14 residues in the CDR3. In DNA form, the CDR3 reads TGTGCCAGCAGTTCGGGGTGGGCCAACTACGAGCAGTACTTC. Residues: CASSSGWANYEQYF.

This chain uses TRBV27 with TRBJ2-3, with D perhaps given as TRBD1 or TRBD2 (5 bases each). This CDR3 has 14 residues. Trimming took off 5 bases at V and 2 bases at J, with 11 bases between the two ends. CDR1 MNHEY and CDR2 SMNVEV come from the germline V gene (reference sequence). The CDR3 DNA sequence: TGTGCCAGCAGTGGCCGGGACGCCACAGATACGCAGTATTTT. Translating gives CASSGRDATDTQYF.

This chain connects TRBV5-6 to TRBJ2-1; possibly TRBD1 for D (5 bases). Germline values: CDR1 SGHDT, CDR2 YYEEEE. This CDR3 contains 15 residues. The germline V and J ends were trimmed by 0 bases and 5 bases, with 12 bases remaining between them. The chain's CDR3 is CASSLGAGPNNEQFF. In DNA, the CDR3 is TGTGCCAGCAGCTTGGGGGCAGGGCCGAACAATGAGCAGTTCTTC.

The genes are TRBV5-1 and TRBJ2-1; D gene ambiguous. The CDR3 is 12 residues long. CDR1 is SGHRS, CDR2 YFSETQ, per germline. Trimming removed 4 bases at V and 4 bases at J, with 6 bases between. The CDR3, as DNA: TGCGCCAGCAGCCAAACGTACAATGAGCAGTTCTTC. It yields the protein CASSQTYNEQFF.

The chain recombines TRBV7-8 with TRBJ2-2; 11 bases agree with TRBD2. V lost 5 bases, J lost 7 bases, and 3 bases stayed unmatched. This CDR3 contains 14 residues. Germline CDR1 SGHVS, CDR2 FQNEAQ. Here the CDR3 reads CASSPGLAGGELFF. DNA of the CDR3: TGTGCCAGCAGCCCCGGACTAGCGGGCGGGGAGCTGTTTTTT. Using reference TRBV7-8 and TRBJ2-2 for the parts outside the CDR3, the full variable domain is GAGVSQSPRYKVAKRGQDVALRCDPISGHVSLFWYQQALGQGPEFLTYFQNEAQLDKSGLPSDRFFAERPEGSVSTLKIQRTQQEDSAVYLCASSPGLAGGELFFGEGSRLTVL.

The chain uses TRBV11-3 and TRBJ2-3; 7 nucleotides agree with TRBD2. Germline V gene sequence: CDR1 SGHNT, CDR2 YENEEA. V gave up 8 bases and J gave up 5 bases; unmatched junction bases: 10. This CDR3 has 14 residues. The CDR3 here is CASARAGAGDTQYF. As DNA, the CDR3 is TGTGCCAGCGCCCGGGCGGGAGCGGGAGATACGCAGTATTTT.

V is TRBV7-9 and J is TRBJ2-1, with TRBD2 identical over 8 bases. V shed 6 bases, J shed 4 bases, and the junction held 8 bases outside the gene matches. Per germline, CDR1 SEHNR and CDR2 FQNEAQ (reference sequence). The CDR3 is made up of 15 amino acids. The CDR3 sequence is CASSRAGERYNEQFF. The DNA of the CDR3 is TGTGCCAGCAGTCGAGCGGGAGAACGATACAATGAGCAGTTCTTC.

This chain connects TRBV13 to TRBJ2-5; D is unclear. Trimming removed 5 bases at V and 2 bases at J, with 12 bases between. There are 14 residues in the CDR3. Germline V lookup: CDR1 PRHDT, CDR2 FYEKMQ (reference sequence). CDR3 region: CASSPRWEQETQYF. In nucleotides, the CDR3 is TGTGCCAGCAGCCCACGGTGGGAACAAGAGACCCAGTACTTC.

This chain connects TRBV27 to TRBJ1-1, with 12 bases matching TRBD1. The CDR3 covers 14 residues. The junction had 6 bases not matched to a gene; V was cut back by 6 bases and J by 7 bases. Germline-derived CDR1 and CDR2 are MNHEY and SMNVEV (reference sequence). The CDR3 is CASRPGQGASEAFF. CDR3 nucleotide sequence: TGTGCCAGCAGGCCGGGACAGGGGGCGAGTGAAGCTTTCTTT.

This clone was seen more than once but under ten times. J is TRBJ2-7 and V is TRBV7-9; 9 nucleotides agree with TRBD1. The CDR3 has 14 amino acids. The junction had 7 bases not matched to a gene; V was cut back by 5 bases and J by 5 bases. CDR1 SEHNR and CDR2 FQNEAQ come from the germline V gene (reference sequence). The CDR3 sequence is CASSPRTGEDEQYF. The CDR3 nucleotides read TGTGCCAGCAGCCCCCGGACAGGGGAAGACGAGCAGTACTTC.

This clone appeared once. This chain connects TRBV28 to TRBJ2-7; 10 bases agree with TRBD2. This CDR3 spans 18 amino acids. Trimming at V came to 1 base and at J to 0 bases, leaving 9 bases not matched to a gene. Germline V gene data show CDR1 as MDHEN and CDR2 as SYDVKM. The CDR3 DNA follows: TGTGCCAGCAGTTTATTTTTACAGCGGGAGGGAAGCTCCTACGAGCAGTACTTC. Its translation is CASSLFLQREGSSYEQYF. Combining the CDR3 with reference TRBV28 and TRBJ2-7 gives the whole variable domain DVKVTQSSRYLVKRTGEKVFLECVQDMDHENMFWYRQDPGLGLRLIYFSYDVKMKEKGDIPEGYSVSREKKERFSLILESASTNQTSMYLCASSLFLQREGSSYEQYFGPGTRLTVT.

This chain connects TRBV7-6 to TRBJ2-7; no firm D call. This CDR3 is 15 amino acids long. Germline CDR1 is SGHVS and CDR2 is FNYEAQ. V lost 5 bases and J lost 4, with 18 bases in between. CDR3 nucleotides: TGTGCCAGCAGCGAAGAACCCGCCGGACCATACGAGCAGTACTTC. It specifies CASSEEPAGPYEQYF.

The rearrangement links TRBV7-6 to TRBJ2-3; 12 positions match TRBD2. The CDR3 runs 16 residues. Germline V gives CDR1 SGHVS, CDR2 FNYEAQ. Unmatched junction bases numbered 6, after V lost 5 bases and J lost 3 bases. CDR3 DNA: TGTGCCAGCAGCAGGCGAGGGACTAGCGGGACAGATACGCAGTATTTT. Protein sequence: CASSRRGTSGTDTQYF.

The rearrangement links TRBV9 to TRBJ2-5; TRBD2 is a possible D gene (6 bases). The DNA end is a closer match to TRBJ2-7, so the J assignment may be wrong. CDR1 and CDR2 (germline): SGDLS, YYNGEE. The CDR3 spans 15 residues. The CDR3 DNA is TGTGCCAGCAGCGCACGTTCCGGCGGGGCCTACGAGCAGTACTTC. It is translated as CASSARSGGAYEQYF.

The genes are TRBV14 and TRBJ2-7; possible D gene TRBD1, 5 bases. CDR1 is SGHDN and CDR2 is FVKESK in the germline V gene. Trimming removed 4 bases from V and 2 bases from J, with 12 bases in between. CDR3 size: 14 residues. Written as DNA, the CDR3 is TGTGCCAGCAGCCCGTACCAGGGCCCCTACGAGCAGTACTTC. Its translation: CASSPYQGPYEQYF.

The DNA of the CDR3 is TGTGCCAGCAGCGTAGAGGCACTAGCGGCCGTCTACAATGAGCAGTTCTTC. Protein product: CASSVEALAAVYNEQFF. This rearrangement joins TRBV9 to TRBJ2-1; 8 bases fit TRBD2. Germline CDR1 reads SGDLS; CDR2 reads YYNGEE. The CDR3 runs to 17 residues. The ends lost 0 bases at V and 3 bases at J; junction bases unmatched: 8.

This clone was detected only a few times. Germline is not matched at one junction end, which may reflect a read error. This rearrangement joins TRBV20-1 to TRBJ2-4, with TRBD1 identical over 7 bases. CDR3 length equals 10 residues. Germline loops: CDR1 DFQATT, CDR2 SNEGSKA (reference sequence). CDR3 in amino acids: CSAWTGVPLF. As DNA, the CDR3 is TGCAGTGCTTGGACAGGAGTCCCCCTTTTC.

The chain employs TRBV27 and TRBJ1-1; D is perhaps TRBD1 (6 bases). Trimming removed 0 bases from V and 1 base from J, with 6 bases in between. Germline loops: CDR1 MNHEY, CDR2 SMNVEV (reference sequence). The length of the CDR3 is 14 residues. This CDR3 is CASSLSDRNTEAFF. The CDR3 DNA reads TGTGCCAGCAGTTTATCGGACAGGAACACTGAAGCTTTCTTT.

The genes are TRBV5-1 and TRBJ2-3, with a possible D match to TRBD2 (6 bases). There are 13 residues in the CDR3. Germline CDR1 reads SGHRS; CDR2 reads YFSETQ. Deletions cut 7 bases from V and 5 bases from J, with 14 bases between. CDR3 loop: CASGDWRQDTQYF. CDR3 in DNA: TGCGCCAGCGGGGACTGGCGCCAAGATACGCAGTATTTT.

This chain joins TRBV7-9 and TRBJ2-5, with 8 bases identical to TRBD1. After removal of 0 bases from V and 4 bases from J, the junction contained 4 bases not matched to a gene. CDR3 length equals 15 residues. Germline V CDR1 and CDR2: SEHNR, FQNEAQ (reference sequence). The CDR3 spells CASSLAGQGLETQYF. In DNA form, the CDR3 reads TGTGCCAGCAGCTTAGCAGGACAGGGTCTAGAGACCCAGTACTTC.